This T cell receptor (beta chain) emerged from a study of Graves' ophthalmopathy and Graves' hyperthyroidism. Whole-study findings and limits: Most thyroid-expanded clonotypes exceeding 0.001 frequency were also found in blood.

Certain patients were not enrolled. These were patients with other autoimmune diseases, uncontrolled infections, pregnancy or lactation. Amplification of the TCR beta CDR3 regions used RNA transcripts (as template). An opening RT-PCR round employed HTBI primers and preceded a second-round multiplex PCR. TCRdb independently ran MiXCR on the multiplex PCR reads; one entry per CDR3 protein. Of almost 750,000 distinct CDR3 sequences listed, 35% to 50% are singletons. This clonotype was picked up one time. The antigen is not known. Germline assignment: CDR1 DFQATT and CDR2 SNEGSKA (reference sequence). This CDR3 comprises 13 residues. V gave up 1 base and J gave up 4 bases, with 8 bases separating them.

The receptor comes from an adult man with Graves' ophthalmopathy. The chain carries TRBV20-1 and TRBJ1-5, with a weak D call TRBD1 (5 bases). The specimen sequenced was peripheral blood. In DNA form, the CDR3 reads TGCAGTGCTAGAGCCGACAGAAATCAGCCCCAGCATTTT. This translates into CSARADRNQPQHF.